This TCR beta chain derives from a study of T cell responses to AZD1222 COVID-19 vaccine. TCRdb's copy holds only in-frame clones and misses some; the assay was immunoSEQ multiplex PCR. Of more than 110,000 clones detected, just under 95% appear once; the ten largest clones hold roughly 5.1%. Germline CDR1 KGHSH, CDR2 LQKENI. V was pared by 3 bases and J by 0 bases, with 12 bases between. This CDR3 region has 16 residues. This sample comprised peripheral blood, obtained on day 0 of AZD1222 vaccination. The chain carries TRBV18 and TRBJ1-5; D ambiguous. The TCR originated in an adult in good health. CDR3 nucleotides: TGTGCCAGCTCACCGAATGGACGGGATAGCAATCAGCCCCAGCATTTT. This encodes CASSPNGRDSNQPQHF.